The entry below gives a single T cell receptor (beta chain) sequence along with its context. What it binds is not known. Primers for the PCR totalled 60 Vbeta and 13 Jbeta. The authors' processing: Unique TCR beta chains totaled some 88 million in a later count, with around 11 million of them shared. TCRdb's table, derived via immunoSEQ multiplex PCR, lists solely in-frame clones and lacks some. D and trimming come from the DNA, and the V and J calls and clone size come from that table. The sample yields some 200,000 clones, approximately 79% seen once. The data were obtained in a study of cytomegalovirus exposure and HLA in healthy donors. The wider study: There were around 100 million unique TCR beta sequences, drawn from about 179 million T cells, in an earlier analysis.

Study results and caveats: Later analysis placed DRB1 highest and HLA-C lowest in TCR association rates, which differed by HLA locus. Among TCR sequences, most were rare, though some public TCRs appeared in many donors.

Sample: PBMCs. This sequence was found in a girl aged 10 to 17 in good health and CMV-seropositive.

DNA for the CDR3: TGCGCCAGCAGCCAAAGAGGTGGACAGGATGAAGCTTTCTTT. It is translated as CASSQRGGQDEAFF. This chain joins TRBV4-1 and TRBJ1-1, with 7 bases lining up with TRBD1. The CDR3 spans 14 residues. V lost 2 bases, J lost 7 bases, and 7 bases stayed unmatched. CDR1 and CDR2 from the germline V gene are MGHRA and YSYEKL.